The following is a T cell receptor (beta chain) sequence with its context. Assay: immunoSEQ multiplex PCR; the TCRdb copy retains only in-frame clones and omits some. Altogether about 380,000 clones are present, approximately 95% being singletons, with the ten largest covering around 0.019%. The CDR3 length is 18 residues. Germline V gene sequence: CDR1 SGHTA, CDR2 FQGNSA. The V end lost 1 base, the J end lost 1 base, and 14 bases lay between the germline ends. This sample is part of a study of shared T cell receptors in the human thymus. Sequencing was carried out using thymocytes. The clonotype was recovered from a human donor. The chain carries TRBV7-2 and TRBJ2-6, with D possibly matching TRBD2 (6 bases). CDR3 in amino acids: CASSLEVRDLSGANVLTF. CDR3 coding DNA: TGTGCCAGCAGCTTAGAGGTACGGGACTTATCTGGGGCCAACGTCCTGACTTTC. The full variable domain, in which reference TRBV7-2 and TRBJ2-6 provide the parts outside the CDR3, is GAGVSQSPSNKVTEKGKDVELRCDPISGHTALYWYRQSLGQGLEFLIYFQGNSAPDKSGLPSDRFSAERTGGSVSTLTIQRTQQEDSAVYLCASSLEVRDLSGANVLTFGAGSRLTVL.